This T cell receptor beta chain was identified in a study of blood T cell repertoires in COVID-19. Study overall: Samples of COVID-19 (acute and convalescent) were obtained from the United States, Italy and Spain. In each case, the material was cDNA or gDNA derived from T cells, B-cell-depleted T cells, or PBMCs.

Methods used by the authors: From reference gene primer amplification, estimates of nucleated cell counts were derived. Measured with immunoSEQ multiplex PCR; TCRdb has only the in-frame clones, and not every one. V, J and clone size are taken as reported in that table, and D and trimming were inferred from the DNA itself. Of around 300,000 clones listed, around 85% are singletons. This clone has just a few counts. From germline, CDR1 is SGHNT and CDR2 YENEEA. J was trimmed by 3 bases and V by 5 bases; bases with no gene match: 0. The CDR3 spans 12 residues. The chain links TRBV11-3 to TRBJ2-7; 8 nucleotides line up with TRBD1. The material sequenced was peripheral blood. The origin of this receptor is a human donor in a cohort sampled during active COVID-19. The DNA for the CDR3 is TGTGCCAGCAGCACAGGGGGCTACGAGCAGTACTTC. This translates into CASSTGGYEQYF.